This TCR beta chain was recovered during a study of CD8+ T cells in alopecia areata listed by TCRdb under 2018. Background on the whole study: The treated patients, all with moderate-to-severe alopecia areata, were enrolled in an open-label pilot trial of oral tofacitinib given at 5 to 10 mg twice daily. Tofacitinib was given for 6 to 18 months, followed by 6 months of follow-up off drug to assess delayed response and recurrence. In both human patients and the C3H/HeJ mouse model, the study applied high-throughput TCRbeta sequencing to look at T cell clonal expansion in alopecia areata. On the human side, TCRbeta sequencing was run on scalp tissue and on sorted CD4+ and CD8+ peripheral blood T cells from healthy controls and from alopecia areata patients with either patchy or totalis/universalis disease. Patients on tofacitinib were biopsied at baseline and after 4 and 24 weeks of treatment, and several of the patients also had a later scalp biopsy. Scalp clonality was compared among normal scalp (n=4), patchy alopecia areata scalp (n=8), and alopecia totalis/universalis scalp (n=8). RNA came from the PAXgene miRNA kit for fixed scalp, the miRNeasy kit for PBMCs, and the RNeasy kit for mouse skin. TCRbeta CDR3 regions were amplified by immunoSEQ multiplex PCR with 35 Vbeta forward and 13 Jbeta reverse primers. The investigation overall reported the following: Scalp TCR repertoire analysis is complicated because resident alphabeta T cells in normal human skin are also sequenced, whereas mouse skin is dominated by gammadelta T cells. Higher clonality and more expanded CD8+ clones were observed in lesional scalp than in normal scalp, particularly in alopecia totalis/universalis, a finding suggestive of antigenic drive. TCR sequences shared between patients were less clear than in mice, possibly partly because of HLA diversity in the patient population.

The trim is 1 base for V and 1 base for J, with a gap of 11 bases between the germline ends. Via the germline V gene, CDR1 is SQVTM and CDR2 ANQGSEA. The CDR3, cysteine through phenylalanine, is 14 amino acids long. The read is trimmed to its CDR3 DNA, 42 bases read in frame from base 1. In the case of this clone: No cognate antigen has been identified for it. Base quality data are lacking; no much larger clone is found one base away.

The time point label here, explained by the study, means: baseline before oral tofacitinib. Lesional scalp punch biopsies and peripheral blood were obtained from alopecia areata patients. PBMCs were isolated by density centrifugation and stained for CD3, CD4 and CD8, after which CD4+ and CD8+ T cells were sorted on a FACSAria. The library was produced with the immunoSEQ multiplex PCR assay. RNA was extracted from all samples and reverse transcribed into cDNA, which served as template for TCR sequencing. SuperScript III was used for first-strand cDNA synthesis, primed with a 2:1 mix of oligo-dT and random hexamers. A synthetic immune receptor repertoire was used to assess amplification bias, and residual bias was removed computationally. On the study's bioinformatics: After raw reads were preprocessed to remove errors, the CDR3 was defined following IMGT conventions as running from the conserved cysteine to phenylalanine. To get clonality, Shannon entropy was normalized by log2 of the number of productive unique TCRs and the result was subtracted from 1. Scalp TCRbeta sequences were cross-referenced with sorted blood CD4 and CD8 repertoires so that the CD4 or CD8 identity of scalp clones could be inferred. TCRdb retrieved this table from immuneACCESS and kept in-frame rearrangements only. Not all clones are present; in checked studies, unresolved V genes account for under half, and no reason is known for the remainder. The D gene and trimming were derived from the DNA, and the V and J assignments and clone size from that table. The sample table contains about 150,000 clones; only one count was recorded for around 87% of them. The ten largest account for about 14% of the sample.

The sequences come from CD8+ T cells sorted from blood, collected at week 0. The sequence came from a human donor with alopecia areata. The rearrangement combines TRBV29-1 with TRBJ2-7; the D gene is tentatively TRBD1 or TRBD2, each matching 5 bases. The CDR3 in this case is CSVEVGEGSYEQYF. The sequenced DNA is TGCAGCGTTGAAGTGGGTGAGGGGTCCTACGAGCAGTACTTC.